This T cell receptor beta chain came from a study of T cells in Graves' hyperthyroidism and ophthalmopathy. Broader study findings: Using 13 V-J features, a model discriminated ophthalmopathy from stable hyperthyroidism. Ophthalmopathy was identified by the model a median about 6.8 months ahead of onset.

This clonotype has only a few counts. Its target is not known. This may be a read error, as it is one base from a much larger clone. TCR beta CDR3 regions were amplified from RNA transcripts. In the first-round RT-PCR of the TCR CDR3, the HTBI primer set was used. TCRdb reprocessed the multiplex PCR reads with MiXCR, giving one entry per CDR3 protein. This table has approximately 500,000 distinct CDR3 sequences, 35% to 55% appearing once. Per the germline V gene, CDR1 is DFQATT and CDR2 is SNEGSKA (reference sequence). This CDR3 region has 16 residues. Any patient presenting with uncontrolled infection, other autoimmune disease, pregnancy or lactation was left out. On the basis of clinical symptoms, serum thyroxine and TRAb, thyroid ultrasound and orbital computed tomography, diagnoses were made.

The origin of this receptor is a woman in her late teens or twenties with Graves' hyperthyroidism. The sequencing sample was made of peripheral blood or thyroid tissue (not recorded which). The chain carries TRBV20-1 and TRBJ2-6; 8 bases match TRBD1. CDR3 sequence: CSAFGQGGSGANVPTF. The CDR3 region has the DNA TGCAGTGCTTTCGGACAGGGTGGATCTGGGGCCAACGTCCCGACTTTC.